This T cell receptor (beta chain) was found in a study of blood T cell repertoires in COVID-19. The repertoire was sequenced with immunoSEQ multiplex PCR; TCRdb's copy has only in-frame clones and lacks some. This sample has 150,000 to 200,000 clones, with 85% to 90% found just once. This receptor was identified in a man in his forties with active or convalescent COVID-19. Sample: peripheral blood.

CDR3 sequence: CSMTGNQETQYF. CDR3 coding DNA: TGCAGCATGACAGGGAACCAAGAGACCCAGTACTTC. V is TRBV29-1 and J is TRBJ2-5; 7 positions match TRBD1. With V trimmed by 8 bases and J by 0 bases, 3 bases remained unmatched. CDR3 length equals 12 residues. Per the germline V gene, CDR1 is SQVTM and CDR2 is ANQGSEA.